This T cell receptor (beta chain) was sequenced in a study of T cell responses to AZD1222 COVID-19 vaccine. Remarks on this clone: No antigen is known for it.

Germline CDR1 and CDR2: SGHNT and YYREEE (reference sequence). The CDR3 spans 15 residues. The V and J ends lost 4 bases and 5 bases respectively, with 19 bases between them. Libraries were prepared by immunoSEQ multiplex PCR; TCRdb keeps only in-frame clonotypes and omits some of them. The table includes 40,000 to 55,000 clones, around three quarters detected once. Study results and caveats: White British ancestry dominated among donors, who included more females, and clonal diversity was possibly underestimated. A rise in Spike-specific TCR breadth and depth followed two AZD1222 doses.

The TCR was taken from an adult in good health. The source material was peripheral blood, sampled on day 0 of AZD1222 vaccination. J is TRBJ2-7 and V is TRBV5-4; TRBD1 is a possible D gene (5 bases). Here the CDR3 DNA reads TGTGCCAGCAGCCGAGATCAGGCAGGGTCGCACGAGCAGTACTTC. It specifies CASSRDQAGSHEQYF.